The rows below give T cell receptor beta chains drawn from one sample of a study of blood T cell repertoires in COVID-19. Produced via immunoSEQ multiplex PCR; TCRdb's table is partial and in-frame only. The table lists about 350,000 clones, more than 75% of them singletons. Sequencing used PBMCs or T cells enriched from blood (not recorded which). These receptors originate from a woman younger than 45 who had recovered from COVID-19. CDR3s include the opening cysteine and the closing phenylalanine or tryptophan. A D gene is named only where the DNA matches it firmly. Clone size appears in some rows only: once, few, many, or a class for an expanded clone.

j_call d_call v_call clone_size cdr3_aa cdr3_nt
TRBJ2-7 TRBD2 TRBV9 . CASSVGSTGGGSYEQYF TGTGCCAGCAGCGTAGGGAGTACGGGGGGTGGCTCCTACGAGCAGTACTTC
TRBJ1-5 TRBD1 TRBV19 . CASRDPGQYNQPQHF TGTGCCAGTAGAGACCCGGGACAGTATAATCAGCCCCAGCATTTT
TRBJ2-1 . TRBV7-2 . CASSLVPRGRNGEQFF TGTGCCAGCAGCTTAGTACCCAGGGGAAGAAACGGTGAGCAGTTCTTC
TRBJ1-4 TRBD1 TRBV27 . CASTSKTGGLATNEKLFF TGTGCCAGCACCAGCAAGACAGGGGGACTAGCAACTAATGAAAAACTGTTTTTT
TRBJ1-4 TRBD1 TRBV12-3/TRBV12-4 . CASSQRQGKLFF TGTGCCAGCAGTCAGCGACAGGGGAAACTGTTTTTT
TRBJ2-1 TRBD2 TRBV3-1/TRBV3-2 . CASRLAGFGGNEQFF TGTGCCAGCAGACTAGCGGGGTTTGGGGGGAATGAGCAGTTCTTC
TRBJ1-3 TRBD1 TRBV5-6 . CASSLAGQGGNTIYF TGTGCCAGCAGCTTGGCCGGACAGGGGGGAAACACCATATATTTT
TRBJ2-4 TRBD1 TRBV11-2 . CASSSNRGFGKNIQYF TGTGCCAGCAGCTCGAACAGGGGGTTCGGCAAAAACATTCAGTACTTC
TRBJ1-1 . TRBV28 . CASSLGGRGAFF TGTGCCAGCAGTTTAGGCGGGAGGGGAGCTTTCTTT
TRBJ1-2 . TRBV6-1 many CASSEGLTYGYTF TGTGCCAGCAGTGAGGGACTCACTTACGGCTACACCTTC
TRBJ1-3 . TRBV5-1 . CASRRGLLSSGNTIYF TGCGCCAGCAGACGTGGACTGCTGAGCTCTGGAAACACCATATATTTT
TRBJ1-6 TRBD1 TRBV20-1 . CSASGGQGNYSPLHF TGCAGTGCTAGTGGGGGACAGGGGAATTATTCACCCCTCCACTTT
TRBJ1-2 . TRBV5-5 . CASIPGVGGYGYTF TGTGCCAGCATCCCGGGGGTTGGGGGCTATGGCTACACCTTC
TRBJ1-1 . TRBV13 few CASSNDQGYTEAFF TGTGCCAGCAGCAACGACCAGGGGTACACTGAAGCTTTCTTT
TRBJ2-5 TRBD1 TRBV5-1 few CASSLQGAQETQYF TGCGCCAGCAGCTTACAGGGGGCCCAAGAGACCCAGTACTTC
TRBJ1-1 . TRBV7-9 . CASSFPGQNTEAFF TGTGCCAGCAGCTTTCCAGGGCAGAACACTGAAGCTTTCTTT
TRBJ1-6 . TRBV5-5 . CASSLEQGWNSPLHF TGTGCCAGCAGCTTGGAACAGGGCTGGAATTCACCCCTCCACTTT
TRBJ1-5 . TRBV5-6 . CASSSTVTNQPQHF TGTGCCAGCAGCAGTACAGTGACCAATCAGCCCCAGCATTTT
TRBJ1-5 . TRBV2 . CASSEPRADQPQHF TGTGCCAGCAGTGAACCCAGGGCGGATCAGCCCCAGCATTTT